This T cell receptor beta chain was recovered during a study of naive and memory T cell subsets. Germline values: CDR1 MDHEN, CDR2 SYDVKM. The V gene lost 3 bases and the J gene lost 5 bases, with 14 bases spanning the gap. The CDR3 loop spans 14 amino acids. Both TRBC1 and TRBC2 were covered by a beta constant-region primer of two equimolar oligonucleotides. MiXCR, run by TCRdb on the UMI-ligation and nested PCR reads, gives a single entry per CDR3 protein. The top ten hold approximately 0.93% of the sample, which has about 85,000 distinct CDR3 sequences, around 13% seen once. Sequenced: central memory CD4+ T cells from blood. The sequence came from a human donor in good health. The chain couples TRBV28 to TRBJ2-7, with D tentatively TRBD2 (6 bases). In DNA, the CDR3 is TGTGCCAGCAGTTTTTCCGGGGGAAGGAACGAGCAGTACTTC. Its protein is CASSFSGGRNEQYF.